The entry below gives a single TCR beta chain sequence along with its context. Antigen specificity is unknown. TCRdb re-analyzed the 5' RACE reads; it lists each CDR3 protein once, without DNA. The listing records about 550,000 distinct CDR3 sequences. The data were obtained in a study of T cells expressing NK-cell markers. Study context: Among the eight sequenced donors, seven tested HCMV-seropositive and one tested seronegative. Findings and limits, study-wide: Dominant NKG2C+ clonotypes in 6 or 7 donors made up about 1.0-7.0% of CD8+ T cells. The CD3+CD56-NKG2C+ fraction was also led by these clonotypes in several donors.

CDR3 length: 17 residues. Germline loops: CDR1 ENHRY, CDR2 SYGVKD. The receptor was derived from a man aged 18 to 29 in good health. The sequencing input was blood T cells: a sorted CD56 or NKG2C T cell subset, CD4+ or CD8+ T cells, or bulk PBMC T cells (not recorded which). The V call is TRBV10-3, the J call TRBJ2-3. The CDR3 spells CAISEFGVKESADTQYF.